This TCR beta chain comes out of a study of T cell repertoires in cytomegalovirus infection. Study-level background: Well-studied HLA-B-restricted CMV epitopes were used in the study alongside recently identified HLA-C-restricted ones. TCR beta signatures that were public indicated CMV infection and matching HLA type. Points from the study as a whole: Based on cumulative public TCR beta family frequency, carriers of CMV plus the relevant HLA were identified. The ex vivo response showed dominance by HLA-C-restricted CMV-specific TCR beta clonotypes.

TCRdb re-analysed the reads in MiXCR, keeping a single row per CDR3 protein. Of about 480,000 distinct CDR3 sequences listed, around 30% are singletons. Concerning this clonotype itself: Antigen: not known.

Source: cultured PBMCs, taken from culture after CMV antigen stimulation. This clonotype was sampled from a human donor in good health (CMV status not recorded). Some clones in this sample may be carry-over from other donors' samples.

The CDR3 reads CASSLDRGIRGEQYF. The CDR3 DNA follows: TGTGCCAGCAGCCTCGATCGGGGGATCAGAGGCGAGCAGTACTTC. The chain carries TRBV11-3 and TRBJ2-7, with D possibly being TRBD2 (6 bases). Germline loops: CDR1 SGHNT, CDR2 YENEEA. Deletions cut 5 bases from V and 6 bases from J, with 20 bases between. The CDR3 extends over 15 amino acids.